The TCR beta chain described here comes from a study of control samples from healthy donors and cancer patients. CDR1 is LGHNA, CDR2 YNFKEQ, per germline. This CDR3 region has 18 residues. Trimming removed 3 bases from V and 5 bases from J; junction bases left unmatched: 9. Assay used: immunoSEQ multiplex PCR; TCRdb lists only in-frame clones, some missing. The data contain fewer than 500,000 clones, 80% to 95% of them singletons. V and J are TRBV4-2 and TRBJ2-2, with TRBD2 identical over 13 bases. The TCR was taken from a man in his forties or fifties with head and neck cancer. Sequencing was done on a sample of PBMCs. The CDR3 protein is CASSHRTSGSIGTGELFF. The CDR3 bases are TGTGCCAGCAGCCACAGGACTAGCGGGAGTATTGGAACCGGGGAGCTGTTTTTT.